This TCR beta chain was found in a study of shared clonotypes between healthy human individuals (dated by TCRdb to the early 2020s). About the investigation overall: The cohort included three men and two women between 18 and 49 years of age. To estimate repertoire size and how much clonotype sharing occurs between individuals, the study deeply sequenced the blood TCR repertoires of about five healthy adults. To increase sequencing depth and limit assay-specific biases, TCR repertoire library preparation and sequencing were carried out by different laboratories using diverse techniques. For each donor, CD4 naive and CD4 memory were each given three plates, CD8 naive was given two plates, and CD8 memory was given one plate. Leukapheresis yielded between about 0.94 and 8.9 billion PBMCs per donor.

As to this clone: Its recognized antigen is unknown. No qualities accompany the bases; no much larger clone lies one base away.

Using the deep immunoSEQ assay, TCR CDR3 regions were amplified from genomic DNA by multiplex PCR. Extracted genomic DNA from each cell subset was distributed evenly across all wells of several immunoSEQ 96-well plates, and each plate was treated as a replicate. For sorted subsets, approximately 210 ng of genomic DNA, equivalent to 30,000 or so T cell genomes, went into each replicate PCR. Purified libraries were quantified with a Qubit 3.0 fluorometer, sized on a Bioanalyzer 2100, and re-quantified with the KAPA Library Quantification kit. A separate single-read 150-cycle Illumina NextSeq 550 flow cell was used to sequence each immunoSEQ 96-well plate. The study's processing was this. The immunoSEQ output contained only junctional sequences without quality scores, so filtering could not match that applied to full-length reads. Sequences were annotated with PyIR, a Python wrapper for IgBLAST v1.9, and V/J genes and CDR3 were assigned using IMGT germline references. Reads with weak V/J assignments (E-value above 1e-6), missing CDR3, stop codons, out-of-frame junctions, or ambiguous translated residues were removed. V3J clonotypes were defined as sequences sharing the same inferred V gene, J gene, and CDR3 amino acid sequence. Percentage overlap between repertoires was calculated by dividing the number of shared unique clonotypes by the size of the smaller repertoire. Three approaches were used to assess repertoire richness: RTK rarefaction, the Chao1 estimator, and Recon v2.1 estimates of unobserved clonotypes. Generation probabilities were computed with OLGA for all TCRbeta clonotypes obtained by the gDNA method from a handful of donors. TCRdb obtained this table from immuneACCESS and retained in-frame rearrangements with V and J assigned. These tables miss some clones; where compared with another copy, unresolved V genes account for less than half of the shortfall, and the remainder is unexplained. V, J and clone size are taken as reported in that table, and D and trimming were inferred from the DNA itself. The table for this sample lists 800,000 to 950,000 clones; just over 95% of them were counted only once. 0.2% to 0.25% of the sample is held by the ten biggest clonotypes.

Points the paper makes about the study in general: Sampling was restricted to blood, and TCR repertoires in tissues likely differ from the TCR repertoires found in blood. Based on pairwise subsampling, the degree of clonotype sharing among donors was expected to be affected by sequencing depth. Naive subsets generally had larger estimated clonotype richness than memory subsets did. Incomplete sequencing was indicated by rarefaction of sorted-subset datasets, despite the large sequencing depth. Sharing across a few donors was observed for about 5% of naive CD4, 3.5% of naive CD8, around 2.5% of memory CD4, and about 0.38% of memory CD8 clonotypes. Compared with non-shared clonotypes, the clonotypes found in all four sorted-subset donors had higher generation probabilities. Because the study included a small number of donors, the genetic and exposure-history diversity represented was limited.

Inclusive of the bounding cysteine and phenylalanine, the CDR3 is 15 residues long. The read is trimmed to its CDR3 DNA, 45 bases read in frame from base 1. For CDR1 and CDR2, the germline V gene (reference sequence) lists SGHNT and YYREEE. At the junction V is shortened by 7 bases and J by 3 bases; bases outside the gene matches: 13. CD8 naive samples were CD45RO-negative cells positively selected for CCR7, giving a CD45RA+CCR7+ population that excluded TemRA cells. The donors were healthy, HIV-negative adults who had no recently reported acute infections or vaccinations. Every donor was a Caucasian adult residing in Nashville, Tennessee, USA. Blood was collected by leukapheresis, and PBMCs were isolated by Ficoll-Histopaque density gradient centrifugation and then cryopreserved in liquid nitrogen vapor phase. Analytical flow cytometry was used to check the purity and quantity of every magnetically sorted T cell population. Genomic DNA was isolated from each sorted fraction and quantified by UV absorbance on a Nanodrop 2000c.

In this chain, TRBV5-4 is recombined with TRBJ2-7; 7 bases in between match TRBD2. The sample taken for sequencing was naive CD8+ T cells sorted from blood. Reading the label with the study, this specimen's cell subset or site is: CD45RA+CCR7+. The TCR sequence derives from a man aged 30 to 45 in good health. The CDR3 reads as follows: CASRQWGGSNYEQYF. The DNA sequence is as follows: TGTGCCAGCCGACAATGGGGAGGGAGCAACTACGAGCAGTACTTC. The CDR3 plus the reference TRBV5-4 and TRBJ2-7 genes for the other parts give the full variable domain: ETGVTQSPTHLIKTRGQQVTLRCSSQSGHNTVSWYQQALGQGPQFIFQYYREEENGRGNFPPRFSGLQFPNYSSELNVNALELDDSALYLCASRQWGGSNYEQYFGPGTRLTVT.